This T cell receptor (beta chain) appears in the sequencing data of a study of cytomegalovirus exposure and HLA in healthy donors. Study-wide points: While the bulk of TCR sequences proved rare, some public TCRs turned up in many donors. The sole available immune exposure information was CMV serostatus. Earlier analysis found most TCR beta V segments productive about 90% or about 30% of the time. An ancestry cluster, one associated with Asian ancestry, reportedly showed fewer N-insertions than the approximately 670-donor mean in a later analysis.

Both 60 Vbeta primers and 13 Jbeta primers went into the PCR. Some clones are missing from TCRdb's copy, which holds only in-frame ones; the method was immunoSEQ multiplex PCR. The sample records 100,000 to 150,000 clones, about 76% being singletons. Per the germline V gene, CDR1 is SGDLS and CDR2 is YYNGEE. V lost 3 bases, J lost 2 bases, and 16 bases lay in between. The CDR3 totals 16 residues. In regard to this clone: Antigen unknown.

This rearrangement joins TRBV9 to TRBJ2-3; tentatively, D is TRBD2 (6 bases). Material for sequencing was PBMCs. The TCR sequence derives from a man aged 18 to 30 in good health and CMV-seronegative. In DNA form, the CDR3 reads TGTGCCAGCAGCGCCAGGACTGGAGGGCCCACAGATACGCAGTATTTT. It is translated as CASSARTGGPTDTQYF.